These 5 T cell receptor beta chains came from one sample sequenced in a study of OX40 agonist ivuxolimab in advanced cancers. The table came from immunoSEQ multiplex PCR; TCRdb's copy has only in-frame clones and leaves some out. The table lists about 72,000 clones, over 80% of them singletons. Here the sequenced sample was CD4+ or CD8+ T cells sorted from blood, taken in a trial of the OX40 agonist ivuxolimab. These receptors originate from an adult with an advanced solid tumor such as melanoma, head and neck, liver or kidney cancer.

In its sample, this clone ranks as medium-sized. The genes are TRBV5-4 and TRBJ1-1; the D gene is possibly TRBD1 (5 bases). CDR1 and CDR2 (germline): SGHNT, YYREEE (reference sequence). Trimming took 3 bases from V and 1 from J, leaving 16 bases between them. The CDR3 loop spans 16 amino acids. CDR3 in DNA: TGTGCCAGCAGCTGGGGGGTTGGCCCTACGAACACTGAAGCTTTCTTT. Translation gives CASSWGVGPTNTEAFF.

This chain connects TRBV19 to TRBJ2-1; 9 bases map to TRBD2. V lost 3 bases to trimming and J lost 2 bases; unmatched junction nucleotides: 2. From germline, CDR1 is LNHDA and CDR2 SQIVND (reference sequence). This CDR3 region has 15 residues. For the CDR3, the DNA is TGTGCCAGTAGTATTGCTAGCGGGACCTACAATGAGCAGTTCTTC. Its translation: CASSIASGTYNEQFF.

In nucleotides, the CDR3 is TGTGCCAGCAGCCCCCGAAGGGAGTTCGCAGATACGCAGTATTTT. This sequence encodes CASSPRREFADTQYF. The chain employs TRBV7-2 and TRBJ2-3; tentative D call: TRBD2 (5 bases). The CDR3 runs 15 residues. CDR1 SGHTA and CDR2 FQGNSA come from the germline V gene. V lost 5 bases and J lost 4, with 16 bases in between.

This chain connects TRBV14 to TRBJ2-7; D perhaps matches TRBD1 (5 bases). The CDR3 has 15 residues. Per germline, CDR1 SGHDN and CDR2 FVKESK. Between the trimmed V and J ends, which lost 0 bases and 3 bases, there was a span of 12 bases. The CDR3 here is CASSQEGRDLYEQYF. The CDR3 DNA follows: TGTGCCAGCAGCCAAGAAGGCAGGGATCTCTACGAGCAGTACTTC. The variable domain in full, completed from reference TRBV14 and TRBJ2-7, reads EAGVTQFPSHSVIEKGQTVTLRCDPISGHDNLYWYRRVMGKEIKFLLHFVKESKQDESGMPNNRFLAERTGGTYSTLKVQPAELEDSGVYFCASSQEGRDLYEQYFGPGTRLTVT.

The chain combines TRBV5-4 with TRBJ2-2; no clear D gene. The V gene's germline CDR1 is SGHNT and CDR2 YYREEE (reference sequence). This CDR3 has 13 residues. V was shortened by 0 bases and J by 6 bases, with 6 bases between the two germline ends. The CDR3 nucleotides read TGTGCCAGCAGCTTGGTCCGGGCCGGGGAGCTGTTTTTT. Translating it yields CASSLVRAGELFF.